What follows is one T cell receptor beta chain and its context. V was pared by 5 bases and J by 2 bases, with 19 bases between. From germline, CDR1 is MDHEN and CDR2 SYDVKM. This CDR3 contains 17 residues. Assay: immunoSEQ multiplex PCR; the TCRdb copy retains only in-frame clones and omits some. The table lists around 70,000 clones, 85% to 90% of them singletons. This specimen comes from a study of OX40 agonist ivuxolimab in advanced cancers. Across the whole study: Patients enrolled in dose escalation were diagnosed with hepatocellular carcinoma, melanoma, renal cell or head and neck cancer.

The rearrangement uses TRBV28 and TRBJ1-5; the D is unclear. Sequenced material: CD4+ or CD8+ T cells sorted from blood, taken in a trial of the OX40 agonist ivuxolimab. The clonotype was recovered from an adult with an advanced solid tumor such as melanoma, head and neck, liver or kidney cancer. The chain's CDR3 is CASSPLGLRIGNQPQHF. The CDR3 nucleotides are TGTGCCAGCAGTCCACTAGGACTGCGGATTGGCAATCAGCCCCAGCATTTT.